This T cell receptor beta chain was sequenced during a study of regulatory T cells in long-lasting Graves disease. Findings of the study overall: Lower TCR diversity characterized persistent Graves' patients relative to newly diagnosed patients.

Assembly of TCR beta libraries relied on iRepertoire HTBI primers together with Arm-PCR of CDR3 regions. TCRdb processed the multiplex PCR reads anew with MiXCR; each CDR3 protein has one entry. The repertoire holds over 400,000 distinct CDR3 sequences, with less than 15% as singletons. Time point here: newly diagnosed GD, antithyroid drugs for less than 3 months. PBMC-extracted RNA yielded the TCR library. The V segment lost 11 bases and the J segment 0 bases; nucleotides outside the gene matches: 8. The CDR3 extends over 14 amino acids. The germline CDR1 and CDR2 sequences are SEHNR and FQNEAQ (reference sequence). Comment on this clonotype: Its antigen remains unidentified.

These data are also associated with another study on T cells in Graves' hyperthyroidism and ophthalmopathy. This second study notes: Carried out on the TCR CDR3, a first-round RT-PCR used the HTBI primer set.

This receptor was obtained from a woman aged 45-65 years with Graves disease. The chain recombines TRBV7-9 with TRBJ2-5; the match to TRBD2 covers 8 bases. Material: peripheral blood mononuclear cells (PBMCs), obtained at new diagnosis, from a patient treated with antithyroid drugs. CDR3 sequence reads: CAGTSGTNQETQYF. CDR3 sequence (DNA): TGTGCCGGAACTAGCGGAACTAACCAAGAGACCCAGTACTTC.